This T cell receptor beta chain was documented in a study of blood T cell repertoires in COVID-19. Germline CDR1 reads SGHRS; CDR2 reads YFSETQ. The CDR3 is 13 residues long. V was pared by 4 bases and J by 4 bases, with 11 bases between. Sequencing used immunoSEQ multiplex PCR; TCRdb keeps in-frame clones, though not all of them. The sample comprises about 300,000 clones, around 86% of which are singletons, and about 1.8% rests with the top ten. Sequencing input: PBMCs or T cells enriched from blood (not recorded which). This clonotype originated in a woman in her forties who had recovered from COVID-19. The chain is built from TRBV5-1 and TRBJ1-2, with a possible D match to TRBD1 (5 bases). This chain's CDR3 is CASSGDGSYGYTF. CDR3 sequence (DNA): TGCGCCAGCAGCGGGGACGGGAGCTATGGCTACACCTTC. The full variable domain, its missing parts supplied by reference TRBV5-1 and TRBJ1-2, is KAGVTQTPRYLIKTRGQQVTLSCSPISGHRSVSWYQQTPGQGLQFLFEYFSETQRNKGNFPGRFSGRQFSNSRSEMNVSTLELGDSALYLCASSGDGSYGYTFGSGTRLTVV.